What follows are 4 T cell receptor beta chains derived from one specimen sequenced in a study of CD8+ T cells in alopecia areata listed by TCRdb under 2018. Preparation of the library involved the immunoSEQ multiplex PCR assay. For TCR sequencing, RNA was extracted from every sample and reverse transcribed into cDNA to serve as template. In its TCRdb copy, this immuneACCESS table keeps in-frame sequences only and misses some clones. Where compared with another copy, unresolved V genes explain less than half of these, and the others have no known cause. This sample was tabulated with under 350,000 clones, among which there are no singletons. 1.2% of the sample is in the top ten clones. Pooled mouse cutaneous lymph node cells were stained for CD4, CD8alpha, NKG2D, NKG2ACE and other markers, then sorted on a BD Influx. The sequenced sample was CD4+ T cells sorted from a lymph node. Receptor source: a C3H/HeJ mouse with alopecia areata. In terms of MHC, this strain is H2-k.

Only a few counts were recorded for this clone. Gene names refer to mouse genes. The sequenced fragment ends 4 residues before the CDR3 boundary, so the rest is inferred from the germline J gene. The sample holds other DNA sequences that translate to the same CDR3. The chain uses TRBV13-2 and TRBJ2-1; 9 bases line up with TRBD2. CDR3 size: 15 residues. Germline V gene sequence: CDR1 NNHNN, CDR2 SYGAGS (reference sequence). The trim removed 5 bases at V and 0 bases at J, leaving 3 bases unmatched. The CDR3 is CASGGLGYNYAEQFF. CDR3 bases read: TGTGCCAGCGGGGGACTGGGTTATAACTATGCT.

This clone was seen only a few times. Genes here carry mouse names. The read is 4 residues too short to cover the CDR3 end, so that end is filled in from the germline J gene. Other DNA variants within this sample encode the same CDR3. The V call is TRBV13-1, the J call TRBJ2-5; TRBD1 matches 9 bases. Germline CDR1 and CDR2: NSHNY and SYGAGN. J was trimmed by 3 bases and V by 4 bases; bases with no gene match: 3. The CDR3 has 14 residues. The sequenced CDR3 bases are TGTGCCAGCAGTCCCGACAGGGGGCAAGAC. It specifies CASSPDRGQD. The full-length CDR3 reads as CASSPDRGQDTQYF.

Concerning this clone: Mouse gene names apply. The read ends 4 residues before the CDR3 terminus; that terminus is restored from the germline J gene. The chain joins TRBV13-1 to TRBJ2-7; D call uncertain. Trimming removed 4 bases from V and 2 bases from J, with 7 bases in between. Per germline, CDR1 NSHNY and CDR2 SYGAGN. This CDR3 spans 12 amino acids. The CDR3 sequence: CASSMGPYEQYF. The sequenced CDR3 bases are TGTGCCAGCAGTATGGGTCCCTAT.

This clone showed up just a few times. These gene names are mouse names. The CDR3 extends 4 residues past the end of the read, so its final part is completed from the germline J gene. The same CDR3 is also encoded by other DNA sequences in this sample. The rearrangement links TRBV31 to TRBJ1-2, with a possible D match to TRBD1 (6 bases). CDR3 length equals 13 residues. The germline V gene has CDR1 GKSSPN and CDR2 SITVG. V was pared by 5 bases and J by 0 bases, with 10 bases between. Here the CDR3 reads CAWSGTTNSDYTF. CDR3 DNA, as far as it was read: TGTGCCTGGTCCGGGACAACAAACTCC.